These T cell receptor beta chains were read from a single sample in a study of shared clonotypes between healthy human individuals. Here immunoSEQ multiplex PCR was the method, and the copy in TCRdb shows in-frame clones only, minus some. The repertoire holds 650,000 to 800,000 clones, with over 55% as singletons. Sequencing was done on a sample of memory CD4+ T cells sorted from blood. Receptor source: a woman aged 30 to 39 in good health. Both conserved end residues are part of each CDR3. A D gene is named only where the DNA matches it firmly. Not every row has a clone size; where given, it reads once, few, many or a size class.

NA,TRBJ2-5,NA,TRBV10-3,CAISESLDMWETQYF,TGTGCCATCAGTGAATCCCTGGACATGTGGGAGACCCAGTACTTC
few,TRBJ2-7,NA,TRBV30,CAWSVGSHYEQYF,TGTGCCTGGAGCGTTGGGTCCCACTACGAGCAGTACTTC
few,TRBJ2-3,NA,TRBV2,CAGYGDSTDTQYF,TGTGCCGGCTACGGGGATAGCACAGATACGCAGTATTTT
NA,TRBJ2-1,TRBD2,TRBV5-1,CASSPASGSYNEQFF,TGCGCCAGCAGTCCGGCTAGCGGGAGCTACAATGAGCAGTTCTTC
NA,TRBJ2-3,NA,TRBV5-4,CASSKKGTVITDTQYF,TGTGCCAGCAGCAAGAAAGGGACTGTGATAACAGATACGCAGTATTTT
NA,TRBJ1-1,NA,TRBV6-6,CASSRTGNTEAFF,TGTGCCAGCAGCCGAACAGGGAACACTGAAGCTTTCTTT
NA,TRBJ2-3,NA,TRBV5-1,CASSLETHTDTQYF,TGCGCCAGCAGCTTGGAGACCCACACAGATACGCAGTATTTT
NA,TRBJ1-4,NA,TRBV28,CASTLTGNEKLFF,TGTGCCAGCACTTTAACAGGGAATGAAAAACTGTTTTTT
once,TRBJ1-5,TRBD1,TRBV4-1,CASSRDPTGTNQPQHF,TGCGCCAGCAGCCGAGACCCGACAGGGACCAATCAGCCCCAGCATTTT
NA,TRBJ2-5,NA,TRBV5-1,CASSRIGLQETQYF,TGCGCCAGCAGCCGAATCGGCCTCCAAGAGACCCAGTACTTC
NA,TRBJ1-2,NA,TRBV5-5,CASSLVIQGANYGYTF,TGTGCCAGCAGCTTGGTGATCCAGGGAGCTAACTATGGCTACACCTTC
NA,TRBJ1-1,NA,TRBV7-6,CARRGGPEAFF,TGTGCCCGAAGGGGGGGTCCTGAAGCTTTCTTT
NA,TRBJ2-7,NA,TRBV5-4,CASSLAGGRSYEQYF,TGTGCCAGCAGCTTGGCCGGGGGTCGTTCCTACGAGCAGTACTTC
NA,TRBJ2-7,TRBD1,TRBV6-6,CASRPTGGGDEQYF,TGTGCCAGCAGACCGACAGGGGGAGGGGACGAGCAGTACTTC
NA,TRBJ1-4,NA,TRBV19,CASSMYRATNEKLFF,TGTGCCAGTAGTATGTACCGGGCAACTAATGAAAAACTGTTTTTT
NA,TRBJ1-2,NA,TRBV7-2,CASSTRGNNYGYTF,TGTGCCAGCAGCACGAGGGGGAACAACTATGGCTACACCTTC
NA,TRBJ2-1,NA,TRBV9,CASSVDQGTTYENEQFF,TGTGCCAGCAGCGTAGATCAGGGGACTACCTACGAGAATGAGCAGTTCTTC
NA,TRBJ2-1,NA,TRBV9,CASSVATRGNEQFF,TGTGCCAGCAGCGTAGCTACCAGGGGCAATGAGCAGTTCTTC
NA,TRBJ1-2,NA,TRBV28,CASTFDIGTGYGYTF,TGTGCCAGCACCTTCGACATAGGTACGGGCTATGGCTACACCTTC
NA,TRBJ2-3,NA,TRBV12-2,CASRLADSGQYF,TGTGCAAGTCGCTTAGCGGACTCTGGGCAGTATTTT
NA,TRBJ2-7,NA,TRBV11-3,CASSLAPSPDTKQYF,TGTGCCAGCAGCTTAGCTCCCTCCCCGGACACAAAGCAGTACTTC
NA,TRBJ2-7,TRBD1,TRBV13,CASSLPRQGFYEQYF,TGTGCCAGCAGCCTCCCCCGACAGGGATTCTACGAGCAGTACTTC
few,TRBJ1-4,NA,TRBV6-6,CASRPQTISEKLFF,TGTGCCAGCAGGCCACAGACCATTTCTGAAAAACTGTTTTTT
NA,TRBJ2-7,TRBD1,TRBV6-5,CASSYPGQGPYEQYF,TGTGCCAGCAGTTACCCGGGACAGGGGCCCTACGAGCAGTACTTC
once,TRBJ1-2,NA,TRBV6-4,CASSSQGSSGGYTF,TGTGCCAGCAGTAGTCAGGGTAGCAGCGGCGGCTACACCTTC
NA,TRBJ2-7,NA,TRBV6-1,CASSEDGAVTYEQYF,TGTGCCAGCAGTGAAGATGGGGCGGTGACCTACGAGCAGTACTTC
NA,TRBJ2-7,NA,TRBV6-1,CASDRGQSDLGNF,TGTGCCAGCGATCGAGGACAGAGCGATTTGGGGAACTTC
few,TRBJ1-1,NA,TRBV19,CASTQTWGKTEAFF,TGTGCCAGTACCCAGACCTGGGGAAAAACTGAAGCTTTCTTT